The present entry profiles one T cell receptor (beta chain) with its context. Which antigen it targets is not known. Base qualities are missing; no much larger clone stands one base away. The data derive from a study of blood T cell repertoires in COVID-19 (dated by TCRdb to the early 2020s). Concerning the study at large: Samples covering the acute and convalescent phases of COVID-19 were provided by collaborators in the United States, Italy and Spain. The samples were drawn from two sources: the first 160 participants of the ongoing ImmuneRACE study, and over 1,000 subjects contributed by 6 global collaborators. Where HLA class I and class II types were available, the types were taken from metadata supplied by the sample provider, not from assay-based typing. Nearly every sample came with metadata listing a de-identified subject ID, COVID-19 status, age in years and sex. Subjects who had been exposed to COVID-19, were actively infected with it, or had recovered from it provided the deeply sampled blood TCRbeta repertoires that made up the dataset. A freely available public database, intended as a resource for researchers studying the immune response to SARS-CoV-2, is where the repertoires were released. The prospective study material was composed of cDNA or gDNA derived from T cells, B-cell-depleted T cells, or PBMCs. Results and caveats for the whole study, not just this receptor: The amount of clinical and demographic metadata varied by source and participant and was provided uncurated.

V is pared back by 1 base and J by 0 bases, with 8 bases lying between the germline termini. CDR1 and CDR2, per the germline V gene, are SGDLS and YYNGEE. The CDR3 covers 14 residues, taking in both the cysteine and the phenylalanine. The entry retains the CDR3 DNA only, 42 bases that are in frame from base 1. A second Seattle source provided samples from volunteer blood donors who had recovered from COVID-19. The collaborating institutions used their own protocols to collect whole blood in K2EDTA tubes. For TCRbeta analysis, collaborators shipped samples as frozen whole blood, isolated PBMCs, or DNA extracted from either of those sample types. TCRbeta CDR3 regions were amplified from genomic DNA by means of the immunoSEQ Assay, a bias-controlled multiplex PCR. The authors' pipeline ran thus. Nucleated cell counts per sample were estimated from amplification of reference gene primers within the assay. Sequence reads were collapsed and filtered to measure the absolute abundance of every unique TCRbeta CDR3 rearrangement. For each sample, productive Simpson clonality was calculated by taking the square root of Simpson's diversity index across productive rearrangements. Held by TCRdb, this immuneACCESS table contains in-frame sequences only and omits some clones. Under half of the omission traces to an unresolved V gene where checked; the cause of the rest is unknown. V, J and clone size derive from that table, while D and trimming were established from the DNA sequence. The sample contains around 240,000 clones, more than 75% of them found a single time. The top ten constitute 2.5% to 3.5% of the sample.

This receptor chain uses TRBV9 and TRBJ2-7; TRBD1 is a possible D gene, resting on 5 matching bases. The origin of this receptor is a young woman who had recovered from COVID-19. The sequenced material came from peripheral blood. The DNA sequence follows: TGTGCCAGCAGCGTATCGACAGCCTCCTACGAGCAGTACTTC. It translates to CASSVSTASYEQYF. Reference TRBV9 and TRBJ2-7 genes cover what lies past the CDR3, so the full variable domain is DSGVTQTPKHLITATGQRVTLRCSPRSGDLSVYWYQQSLDQGLQFLIQYYNGEERAKGNILERFSAQQFPDLHSELNLSSLELGDSALYFCASSVSTASYEQYFGPGTRLTVT.